This TCR beta chain was recovered during a study of identical twins. Study-level results: While abundant cord blood beta clonotypes carried fewer insertions, memory repertoires showed no such pattern. Beta out-of-frame sequences showed weaker excess twin sharing.

CDR1 and CDR2 from the germline V gene are LGHNA and YNFKEQ. The CDR3 covers 16 residues. V gave up 0 bases and J gave up 4 bases, with 13 bases separating them. Template switching supplied a universal primer site; unique molecular identifiers were carried on the cDNA. TCRdb reprocessed the 5' RACE reads via MiXCR and lists one record per CDR3 protein. The sample has 350,000 or so distinct CDR3 sequences, over 9% seen once. This clonotype occurred many times. Antigen unknown. Separately, the same data were catalogued under a study of yellow fever vaccine responses in identical twins.

This chain uses TRBV4-2 with TRBJ2-1; TRBD1 is a possible D gene (5 bases). This TCR came from a woman under 30 in good health. The sequenced sample was CD8+ T cells sorted from blood. The CDR3 loop reads CASSQEGLSGYNEQFF. The CDR3 coding sequence is TGTGCCAGCAGCCAAGAGGGTTTGTCAGGGTACAATGAGCAGTTCTTC.